These T cell receptor beta chains were read from a single sample in a study of T cell responses to AZD1222 COVID-19 vaccine. Here immunoSEQ multiplex PCR was the method, and the copy in TCRdb shows in-frame clones only, minus some. Found here are some 67,000 clones, under 90% of them singletons; the top ten hold roughly 6%. The sample was peripheral blood, taken 28 days after the second AZD1222 dose. The source of these receptors is an adult who received the AZD1222 COVID-19 vaccine. Each CDR3 is given without its conserved first and last residue. The order of the fields is J gene, clone size, V gene, CDR3 protein. Only some rows state a clone size, as once, few, many or a class for expanded clones.

j_gene: TRBJ1-2
abundance: .
v_gene: TRBV27
CDR3aa: ASSVLGQGTNYGYT

j_gene: TRBJ2-4
abundance: .
v_gene: TRBV7-9
CDR3aa: ASSLKARTAGNKNIQY

j_gene: TRBJ2-5
abundance: .
v_gene: TRBV5-4
CDR3aa: ASSLVASGETQY

j_gene: TRBJ2-2
abundance: .
v_gene: TRBV13
CDR3aa: ASSSGLAVLLNTGELF

j_gene: TRBJ1-1
abundance: .
v_gene: TRBV19
CDR3aa: ASSTERQGTEAF

j_gene: TRBJ2-1
abundance: .
v_gene: TRBV2
CDR3aa: ASSALTSGDHNEQF

j_gene: TRBJ1-5
abundance: .
v_gene: TRBV5-4
CDR3aa: ASSLDGQPQH

j_gene: TRBJ1-2
abundance: .
v_gene: TRBV6-1
CDR3aa: ASSEIGGYT

j_gene: TRBJ2-3
abundance: .
v_gene: TRBV6-5
CDR3aa: ASSHGTTQY

j_gene: TRBJ2-1
abundance: .
v_gene: TRBV7-9
CDR3aa: ASSLEATRWRIF

j_gene: TRBJ2-1
abundance: .
v_gene: TRBV11-2
CDR3aa: ASSLAGGAWLNEQF

j_gene: TRBJ2-3
abundance: .
v_gene: TRBV10-3
CDR3aa: AIQGILADTQY

j_gene: TRBJ1-4
abundance: .
v_gene: TRBV11-2
CDR3aa: ASENLANEKLF

j_gene: TRBJ1-2
abundance: .
v_gene: TRBV28
CDR3aa: ASKAGNYGYT

j_gene: TRBJ2-7
abundance: .
v_gene: TRBV10-3
CDR3aa: AISEGVEGRGEQY

j_gene: TRBJ2-5
abundance: .
v_gene: TRBV7-9
CDR3aa: ASKDGGARETQY

j_gene: TRBJ1-1
abundance: .
v_gene: TRBV4-3
CDR3aa: ASSRTGQGARAF

j_gene: TRBJ1-4
abundance: .
v_gene: TRBV28
CDR3aa: ASSFLGGGMREKLF

j_gene: TRBJ1-5
abundance: .
v_gene: TRBV4-2
CDR3aa: ASSQGRGGDSNQPQH

j_gene: TRBJ2-1
abundance: .
v_gene: TRBV4-1
CDR3aa: ASSHSGGQF

j_gene: TRBJ2-1
abundance: .
v_gene: TRBV5-6
CDR3aa: ASSRRGGNEQF

j_gene: TRBJ1-1
abundance: .
v_gene: TRBV29-1
CDR3aa: SGRVATEAF

j_gene: TRBJ2-1
abundance: .
v_gene: TRBV2
CDR3aa: ASSVSYNEQF

j_gene: TRBJ1-6
abundance: .
v_gene: TRBV14
CDR3aa: ASSQGASVRGRSPLH

j_gene: TRBJ1-2
abundance: .
v_gene: TRBV6-2/TRBV6-3
CDR3aa: ASSFAWDYGYT

j_gene: TRBJ1-5
abundance: .
v_gene: TRBV19
CDR3aa: ASSLQGGNQPQH

j_gene: TRBJ2-3
abundance: once
v_gene: TRBV14
CDR3aa: ASSQDRWGTDTQY